Shown below are 21 T cell receptor beta chains from a single sample sequenced in a study of blood T cell repertoires in COVID-19. The assay was immunoSEQ multiplex PCR, and TCRdb's table has in-frame clones only and misses some. The sample comprises about 300,000 clones, about four fifths of which are singletons, and about 1.2% rests with the top ten. The source material was peripheral blood. The receptor set was obtained from a woman in her forties or fifties with acute or convalescent COVID-19.

This clone was counted only a few times. The chain links TRBV6-5 to TRBJ1-6, with D possibly matching TRBD1 (5 bases). The germline CDR1 and CDR2 sequences are MNHEY and SVGAGI. This CDR3 spans 12 amino acids. V was clipped by 9 bases and J by 5 bases, with 8 bases between them. As DNA, the CDR3 is TGTGCCAGTAAGGGGAATAATTCACCCCTCCACTTT. It yields the protein CASKGNNSPLHF.

The chain couples TRBV24-1 to TRBJ1-3, with TRBD1 as a possible D gene (5 bases). This CDR3 contains 14 residues. Germline CDR1 reads KGHDR; CDR2 reads SFDVKD. The V end was cut by 4 bases, the J end by 2 bases, with 8 bases between. CDR3 in DNA: TGTGCCACCAGTGACGGGGGAGCTGGAAACACCATATATTTT. It yields the protein CATSDGGAGNTIYF.

The genes are TRBV5-5 and TRBJ1-1; D is unresolved. The V gene's germline CDR1 is SGHKS and CDR2 YYEKEE (reference sequence). With 4 bases removed from V and 3 bases from J, the gap between germline ends came to 10 bases. The CDR3 covers 13 residues. The CDR3 sequence: CASSVSGYTEAFF. In DNA form, the CDR3 reads TGTGCCAGCAGCGTCAGCGGGTACACTGAAGCTTTCTTT. The full variable domain, its missing parts supplied by reference TRBV5-5 and TRBJ1-1, is DAGVTQSPTHLIKTRGQQVTLRCSPISGHKSVSWYQQVLGQGPQFIFQYYEKEERGRGNFPDRFSARQFPNYSSELNVNALLLGDSALYLCASSVSGYTEAFFGQGTRLTVV.

The chain combines TRBV4-3 with TRBJ1-1, with TRBD1 as a possible D gene (5 bases). The V end was cut by 5 bases, the J end by 0 bases, with 10 bases between. The CDR3 is made up of 14 amino acids. In germline, CDR1 is LGHNA, CDR2 YSLEER. The CDR3 sequence is CASSYGHLNTEAFF. For the CDR3, the DNA is TGCGCCAGCAGCTACGGACATCTGAACACTGAAGCTTTCTTT.

This clone was counted a single time. The J gene is TRBJ1-2, the V gene TRBV2; D gene ambiguous. Looked up from germline, CDR1 is SNHLY and CDR2 is FYNNEI. The CDR3 is 14 residues long. Trimming took 4 bases from V and 0 from J, leaving 9 bases between them. CDR3 nucleotides: TGTGCCAGCAGTGTGACAAGAGCTAACTATGGCTACACCTTC. Its translation: CASSVTRANYGYTF. Full variable domain (outside the CDR3, taken from reference TRBV2 and TRBJ1-2): EPEVTQTPSHQVTQMGQEVILRCVPISNHLYFYWYRQILGQKVEFLVSFYNNEISEKSEIFDDQFSVERPDGSNFTLKIRSTKLEDSAMYFCASSVTRANYGYTFGSGTRLTVV.

The chain is built from TRBV27 and TRBJ2-7, with D possibly being TRBD1 (6 bases). This CDR3 is built from 15 residues. Looked up from germline, CDR1 is MNHEY and CDR2 is SMNVEV (reference sequence). The V end lost 3 bases, the J end lost 1 base, and 13 bases lay between the germline ends. The CDR3 sequence is CASSFYGTTSYEQYF. As DNA, the CDR3 is TGTGCCAGCAGTTTTTATGGGACAACGTCCTACGAGCAGTACTTC.

The chain uses TRBV3-1 (or the pseudogene TRBV3-2) and TRBJ1-1; D is ambiguous. Trimming stripped 6 bases from V and 0 bases from J, with 11 bases between. This CDR3 contains 14 residues. Germline loops: CDR1 LGHDT, CDR2 YNNKEL (reference sequence). The CDR3 DNA follows: TGTGCCAGCAGACGCGACACGCTGAACACTGAAGCTTTCTTT. Its protein product is CASRRDTLNTEAFF.

The gene calls are TRBV7-3 and TRBJ2-1; 16 positions match TRBD2. J lost 2 bases, V lost 1 base, and 5 bases had no gene match. The length of the CDR3 is 19 residues. Germline V lookup: CDR1 SGHTA, CDR2 FQGTGA. The CDR3 region has the DNA TGTGCCAGCAGCTTAAAAGGGACTAGCGGGAGGGAGACCTACAATGAGCAGTTCTTC. Amino acids: CASSLKGTSGRETYNEQFF.

V is TRBV6-5 and J is TRBJ1-2; weak D call: TRBD1 (5 bases). The CDR3 spans 14 residues. Trimming took off 7 bases at V and 1 base at J, with 13 bases between the two ends. Germline assignment: CDR1 MNHEY and CDR2 SVGAGI. The CDR3 loop reads CASTTGGVNYGYTF. The CDR3 nucleotides are TGTGCCAGCACCACCGGGGGGGTTAACTATGGCTACACCTTC.

The rearrangement links TRBV30 to TRBJ2-1; D may be TRBD2 (6 bases). V lost 2 bases and J 9 bases, leaving 11 bases between the germline ends. Germline lookup yields CDR1 GTSNPN and CDR2 SVGIG (reference sequence). CDR3 length equals 12 residues. For the CDR3, the DNA is TGTGCCTGGAGTACCGGGGGTCCTGAGCAGTTCTTC. Translation gives CAWSTGGPEQFF.

The chain employs TRBV1 and TRBJ2-7; TRBD2 is taken as the D call from the table, unchecked against the DNA. TRBV1 is recorded as a pseudogene. The CDR3 is 14 residues long. The CDR3 DNA reads TGCACCAGCAGCCAAGATCCTGTGTCCTACGAGCAGTACGTC. Translation gives CTSSQDPVSYEQYV.

The CDR3 DNA is TGTGCCAGCAGCCCGGGACTAGCGGGGGGTAATTCCTACAATGAGCAGTTCTTC. Encoded protein: CASSPGLAGGNSYNEQFF. This rearrangement joins TRBV4-2 to TRBJ2-1, with TRBD2 matching 15 bases. V was pared by 4 bases and J by 1 base, with 5 bases of the junction left unmatched. The CDR3 spans 18 residues. Germline CDR1 is LGHNA and CDR2 is YNFKEQ.

This CDR3 reads CASSPDYAGGNEQFF. CDR3 coding DNA: TGTGCCAGCAGCCCAGACTATGCAGGGGGGAATGAGCAGTTCTTC. The rearrangement links TRBV9 to TRBJ2-1; D perhaps matches TRBD1 (7 bases). V lost 4 bases to trimming and J lost 7 bases, with 18 bases between them. CDR1 and CDR2 from the germline V gene are SGDLS and YYNGEE. CDR3 length equals 15 residues.

The V call is TRBV5-1, the J call TRBJ2-2; TRBD2 agrees at 11 bases. This CDR3 is built from 17 residues. Losses at the gene ends were 4 bases for V and 6 bases for J; bases not matched to a gene: 11. Germline CDR1 is SGHRS and CDR2 is YFSETQ. CDR3 region: CASSATPSGGLSGELFF. The CDR3 DNA reads as TGCGCCAGCAGCGCTACTCCTAGCGGGGGGTTGTCCGGGGAGCTGTTTTTT.

The genes are TRBV6-5 and TRBJ2-5; TRBD1 might be the D (6 bases). Germline V gene data show CDR1 as MNHEY and CDR2 as SVGAGI. Trimming removed 6 bases at V and 5 bases at J, with 19 bases between. The CDR3 totals 15 residues. The CDR3, as DNA: TGTGCCAGCAGCGCAGGGGCTGAGGGTTTCGAGACCCAGTACTTC. Residues: CASSAGAEGFETQYF.

A few counts support this clone. This chain uses TRBV19 with TRBJ1-5, with 8 bases fitting TRBD1. Germline V gene sequence: CDR1 LNHDA, CDR2 SQIVND (reference sequence). Trimming cost V 7 bases and J 6 bases; bases outside gene matches: 8. CDR3 size: 14 residues. The CDR3 nucleotides read TGTGCCAGTACTACAGGGGGGCGGCTTCAGCCCCAGCATTTT. Translation gives CASTTGGRLQPQHF.

The V call is TRBV9, the J call TRBJ2-3; D possibly corresponds to TRBD1 (6 bases). Germline lookup yields CDR1 SGDLS and CDR2 YYNGEE. Between the trimmed V and J ends, which lost 3 bases and 3 bases, there was a span of 14 bases. There are 15 residues in the CDR3. The CDR3 spells CASSGGTWRTDTQYF. The DNA of the CDR3 is TGTGCCAGCAGCGGGGGGACATGGAGAACAGATACGCAGTATTTT.

The chain employs TRBV5-1 and TRBJ1-3; D remains unclear. The CDR3 extends over 14 amino acids. Germline assignment: CDR1 SGHRS and CDR2 YFSETQ. V was pared by 4 bases and J by 2 bases, with 10 bases between. CDR3 region: CASSPGATGNTIYF. Written as DNA, the CDR3 is TGCGCCAGCAGCCCGGGAGCTACTGGAAACACCATATATTTT.

The V gene is TRBV6-6, the J gene TRBJ2-7; D remains unclear. Germline V gives CDR1 MNHNY, CDR2 SVGAGI (reference sequence). Trimming took 0 bases from V and 0 from J, leaving 6 bases between them. The CDR3 has 14 amino acids. The CDR3 DNA follows: TGTGCCAGCAGTTACTCCCACAGCTCCTACGAGCAGTACGTC. As protein: CASSYSHSSYEQYV.

This chain connects TRBV30 to TRBJ2-5; 7 nucleotides align to TRBD1. Germline V gene data show CDR1 as GTSNPN and CDR2 as SVGIG (reference sequence). The CDR3 covers 13 residues. With V trimmed by 2 bases and J by 4 bases, 4 bases remained unmatched. The CDR3 DNA reads TGTGCCTGGAGTCAGGGGGTGGGAGAGACCCAGTACTTC. Its protein product is CAWSQGVGETQYF.

This clone was counted once. The J gene is TRBJ2-1, the V gene TRBV2; 7 nucleotides line up with TRBD1. This CDR3 region has 15 residues. Looked up from germline, CDR1 is SNHLY and CDR2 is FYNNEI. Trimming cost V 7 bases and J 4 bases; bases outside gene matches: 10. The CDR3 is CASTTDRDPYNEQFF. The CDR3 nucleotides read TGTGCCAGCACTACCGACAGGGACCCATACAATGAGCAGTTCTTC.